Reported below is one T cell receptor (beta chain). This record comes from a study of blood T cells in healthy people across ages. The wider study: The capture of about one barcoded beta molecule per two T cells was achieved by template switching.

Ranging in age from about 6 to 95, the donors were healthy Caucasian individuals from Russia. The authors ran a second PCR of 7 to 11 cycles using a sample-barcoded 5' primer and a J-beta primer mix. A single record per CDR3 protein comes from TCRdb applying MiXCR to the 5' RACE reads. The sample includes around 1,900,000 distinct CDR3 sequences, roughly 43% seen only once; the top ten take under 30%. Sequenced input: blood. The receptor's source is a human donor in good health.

The CDR3 here is CASSQTVRETQYF. In DNA, the CDR3 is TGCGCCAGCAGTCAAACCGTTCGGGAGACCCAGTACTTC. The rearrangement uses TRBV4-3 and TRBJ2-5; D is undetermined. The CDR3 runs 13 residues. The V gene lost 6 bases and the J gene lost 5 bases, with 13 bases spanning the gap. The germline V gene encodes CDR1 LGHNA and CDR2 YSLEER.